This TCR beta chain emerged from a study of control samples from healthy donors and cancer patients. Sequencing used immunoSEQ multiplex PCR; TCRdb keeps in-frame clones, though not all of them. There are 150,000 to 200,000 clones in the sample; around 90% occur only once, and 1.4% lies in the top ten. This clone has only a few counts. With V trimmed by 2 bases and J by 0 bases, 7 bases remained unmatched. The CDR3 runs 17 residues. CDR1 is KGHDR, CDR2 SFDVKD, per germline. This receptor was taken from a woman aged 45-65 years in good health. V and J are TRBV24-1 and TRBJ2-3; 7 bases match TRBD1. Sample: blood. CDR3 nucleotide sequence: TGTGCCACCAGTGATTCGACTCCGGGACAGAGCACAGATACGCAGTATTTT. It encodes CATSDSTPGQSTDTQYF.